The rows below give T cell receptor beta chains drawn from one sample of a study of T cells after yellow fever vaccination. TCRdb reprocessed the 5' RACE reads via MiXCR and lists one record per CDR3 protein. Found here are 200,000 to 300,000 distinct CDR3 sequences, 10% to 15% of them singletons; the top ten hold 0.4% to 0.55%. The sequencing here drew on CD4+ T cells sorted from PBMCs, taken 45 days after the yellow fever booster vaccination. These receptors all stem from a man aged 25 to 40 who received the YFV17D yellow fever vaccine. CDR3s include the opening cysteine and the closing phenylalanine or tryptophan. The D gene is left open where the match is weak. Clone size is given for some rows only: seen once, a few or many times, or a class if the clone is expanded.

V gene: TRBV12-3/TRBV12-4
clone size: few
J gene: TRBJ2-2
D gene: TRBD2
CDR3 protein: CATSGGSRTGELFF
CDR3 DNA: TGTGCCACCTCCGGGGGGAGCCGTACCGGGGAGCTGTTTTTT

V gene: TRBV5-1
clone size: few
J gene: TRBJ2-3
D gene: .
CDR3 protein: CASSLGRTSTDTQYF
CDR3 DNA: TGCGCCAGCAGCTTGGGGAGGACTAGCACAGATACGCAGTATTTT

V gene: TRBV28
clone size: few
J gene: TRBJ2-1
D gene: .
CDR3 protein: CASSLLGDYNEQFF
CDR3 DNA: TGTGCCAGCAGTCTCCTTGGAGACTACAATGAGCAGTTCTTC

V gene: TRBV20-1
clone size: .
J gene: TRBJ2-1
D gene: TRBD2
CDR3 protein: CSARDPLGGLINEQFF
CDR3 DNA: TGCAGTGCTAGAGATCCATTGGGGGGGTTGATCAATGAGCAGTTCTTC

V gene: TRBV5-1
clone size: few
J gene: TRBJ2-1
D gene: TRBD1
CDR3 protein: CASSPGQGISEQFF
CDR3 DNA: TGCGCCAGCAGCCCCGGACAGGGGATTAGTGAGCAGTTCTTC

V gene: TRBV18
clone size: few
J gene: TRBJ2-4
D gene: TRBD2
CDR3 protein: CASSPVSGRNIQYF
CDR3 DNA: TGTGCCAGCTCACCCGTCAGCGGGAGAAACATTCAGTACTTC

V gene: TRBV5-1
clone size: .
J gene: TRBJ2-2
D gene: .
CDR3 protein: CASSLVVSNTGELFF
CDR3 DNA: TGCGCCAGCAGCTTGGTCGTCTCGAACACCGGGGAGCTGTTTTTT

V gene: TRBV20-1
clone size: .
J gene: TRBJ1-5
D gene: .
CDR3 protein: CSASPREGHSNQPQHF
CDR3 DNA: TGCAGTGCTAGTCCCAGGGAGGGGCATAGCAATCAGCCCCAGCATTTT

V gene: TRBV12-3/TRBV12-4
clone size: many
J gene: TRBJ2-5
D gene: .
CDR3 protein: CASSLGEGVKTQYF
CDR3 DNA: TGTGCCAGCAGCCTCGGAGAGGGGGTGAAGACCCAGTACTTC

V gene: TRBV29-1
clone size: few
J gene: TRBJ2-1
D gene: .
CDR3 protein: CSVLPLGGYNEQFF
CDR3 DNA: TGCAGCGTTTTGCCCCTAGGGGGGTACAATGAGCAGTTCTTC

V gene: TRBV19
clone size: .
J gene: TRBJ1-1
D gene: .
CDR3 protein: CASQRQVNTEAFF
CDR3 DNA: TGTGCCAGCCAGAGACAGGTGAACACTGAAGCTTTCTTT

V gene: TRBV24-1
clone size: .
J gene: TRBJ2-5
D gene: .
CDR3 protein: CATSDLEKETQYF
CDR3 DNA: TGTGCCACCAGTGATTTGGAGAAGGAGACCCAGTACTTC

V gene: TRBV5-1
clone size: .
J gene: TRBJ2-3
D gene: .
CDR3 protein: CASSSLGSQDTQYF
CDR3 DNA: TGCGCCAGCAGCTCCCTGGGCTCGCAAGATACGCAGTATTTT

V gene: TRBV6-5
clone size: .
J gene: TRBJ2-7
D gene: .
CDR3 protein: CASSYDRPGEQYF
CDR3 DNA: TGTGCCAGCAGTTACGACAGGCCAGGGGAGCAGTACTTC

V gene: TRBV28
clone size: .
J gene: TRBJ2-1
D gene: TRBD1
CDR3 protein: CACIPSGTGTGNEQFF
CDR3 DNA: TGTGCCTGTATTCCATCTGGGACAGGGACGGGCAATGAGCAGTTCTTC

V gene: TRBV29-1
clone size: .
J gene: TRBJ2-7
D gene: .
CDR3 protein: CSVGAVGEQYF
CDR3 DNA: TGCAGCGTTGGGGCAGTCGGCGAGCAGTACTTC

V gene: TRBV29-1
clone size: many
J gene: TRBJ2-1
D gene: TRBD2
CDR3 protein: CSDSSGSYNEQFF
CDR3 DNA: TGCAGCGACTCTAGCGGGAGCTACAATGAGCAGTTCTTC

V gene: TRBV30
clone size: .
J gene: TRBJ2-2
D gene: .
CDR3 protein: CAWSRTSTGELFF
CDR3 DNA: TGTGCCTGGAGTCGGACGAGCACCGGGGAGCTGTTTTTT

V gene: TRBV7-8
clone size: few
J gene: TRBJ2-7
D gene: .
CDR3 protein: CASLREVAGEQYF
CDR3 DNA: TGTGCCAGCCTGAGGGAGGTGGCTGGCGAGCAGTACTTC

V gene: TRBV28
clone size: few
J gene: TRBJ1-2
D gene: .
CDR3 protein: CASSFLGQGSSGYTF
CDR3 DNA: TGTGCCAGCAGTTTCTTGGGGCAGGGCAGTAGTGGCTACACCTTC

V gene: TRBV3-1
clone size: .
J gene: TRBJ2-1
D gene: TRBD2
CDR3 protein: CASSHGTSRNEQFF
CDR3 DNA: TGTGCCAGCAGCCACGGGACTAGCAGGAATGAGCAGTTCTTC

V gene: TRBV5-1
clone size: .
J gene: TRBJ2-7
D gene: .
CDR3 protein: CASRLRYEQYF
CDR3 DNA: TGCGCCAGCAGGCTCCGCTACGAGCAGTACTTC

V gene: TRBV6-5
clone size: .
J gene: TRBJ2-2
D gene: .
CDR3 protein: CASSTSGPGRELFF
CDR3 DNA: TGTGCCAGCAGTACATCGGGACCAGGGAGGGAGCTGTTTTTT

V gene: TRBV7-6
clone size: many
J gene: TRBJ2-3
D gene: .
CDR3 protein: CASSLAIPSGTRSFTDTQYF
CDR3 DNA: TGTGCCAGCAGCTTAGCGATCCCCAGCGGTACCCGATCCTTCACAGATACGCAGTATTTT

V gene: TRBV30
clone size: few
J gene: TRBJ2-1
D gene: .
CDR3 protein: CAWSSGLYNEQFF
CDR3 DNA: TGTGCCTGGTCCAGCGGTCTCTACAATGAGCAGTTCTTC

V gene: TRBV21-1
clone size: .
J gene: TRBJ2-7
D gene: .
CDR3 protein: CASSNRTSGTYEQYF
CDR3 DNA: TGTGCCAGCAGCAATAGGACTAGCGGGACCTACGAGCAGTACTTC

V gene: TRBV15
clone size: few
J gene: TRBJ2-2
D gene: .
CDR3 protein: CATSREISNTGELFF
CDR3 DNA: TGTGCCACCAGCAGAGAGATTTCGAACACCGGGGAGCTGTTTTTT

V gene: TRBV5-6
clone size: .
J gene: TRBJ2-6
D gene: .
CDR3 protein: CASSPIVSGANVLIF
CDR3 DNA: TGTGCCAGCAGCCCTATCGTCTCTGGGGCCAACGTCCTGATTTTC

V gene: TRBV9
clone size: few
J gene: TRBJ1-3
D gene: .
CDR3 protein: CASSGGVSSGNTIYF
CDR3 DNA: TGTGCCAGCAGCGGTGGGGTCAGCTCTGGAAACACCATATATTTT

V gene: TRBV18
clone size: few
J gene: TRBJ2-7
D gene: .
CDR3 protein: CASSRLEDEQYF
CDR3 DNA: TGTGCCAGCTCACGGTTAGAGGACGAGCAGTACTTC

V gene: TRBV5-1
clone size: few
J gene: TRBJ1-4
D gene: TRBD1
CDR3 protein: CASSKTGTGDEKLFF
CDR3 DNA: TGCGCCAGCAGCAAGACCGGGACAGGGGATGAAAAACTGTTTTTT

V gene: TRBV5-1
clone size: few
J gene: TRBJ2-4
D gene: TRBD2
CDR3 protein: CASSHGLAGGSKNIQYF
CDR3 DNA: TGCGCCAGCAGCCACGGACTAGCGGGAGGGTCCAAAAACATTCAGTACTTC

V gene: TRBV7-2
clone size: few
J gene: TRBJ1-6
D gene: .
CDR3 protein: CASSTHGKYNSPLHF
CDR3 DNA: TGTGCCAGCAGCACCCACGGGAAGTATAATTCACCCCTCCACTTT

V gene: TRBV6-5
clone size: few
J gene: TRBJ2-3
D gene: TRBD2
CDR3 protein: CASRSSLAGGSADTQYF
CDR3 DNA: TGTGCCAGCAGAAGCAGCCTAGCGGGAGGGTCGGCAGATACGCAGTATTTT

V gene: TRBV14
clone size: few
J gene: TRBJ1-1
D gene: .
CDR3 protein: CASSQVGVTEAFF
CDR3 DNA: TGTGCCAGCAGCCAAGTGGGGGTCACTGAAGCTTTCTTT

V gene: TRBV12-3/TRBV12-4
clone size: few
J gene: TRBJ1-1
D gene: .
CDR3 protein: CASSSPTVLWIEAFF
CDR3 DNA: TGTGCCAGCAGTTCGCCGACAGTCCTCTGGATTGAAGCTTTCTTT

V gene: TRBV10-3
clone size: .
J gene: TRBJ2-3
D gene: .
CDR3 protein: CAISERGSTDTQYF
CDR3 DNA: TGTGCCATCAGTGAGCGGGGAAGCACAGATACGCAGTATTTT

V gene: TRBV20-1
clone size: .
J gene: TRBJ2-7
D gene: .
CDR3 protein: CSARRGSNYEQYF
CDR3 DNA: TGCAGTGCTAGACGCGGTTCTAACTACGAGCAGTACTTC

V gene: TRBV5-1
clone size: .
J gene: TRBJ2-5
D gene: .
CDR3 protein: CASSLGQVWETQYF
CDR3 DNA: TGCGCCAGCAGCTTGGGACAGGTCTGGGAGACCCAGTACTTC

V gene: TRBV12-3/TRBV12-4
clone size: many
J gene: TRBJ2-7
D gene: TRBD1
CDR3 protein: CASGKGGLRYF
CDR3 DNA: TGTGCCAGCGGCAAAGGGGGCCTTCGGTACTTC

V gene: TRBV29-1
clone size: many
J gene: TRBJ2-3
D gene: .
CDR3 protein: CSGQGGEAADTQYF
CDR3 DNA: TGCAGCGGGCAAGGGGGTGAAGCGGCAGATACGCAGTATTTT

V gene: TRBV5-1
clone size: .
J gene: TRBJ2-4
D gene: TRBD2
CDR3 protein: CSSSLDPSGSAKNIQYF
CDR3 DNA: TGCTCCAGCAGCTTGGATCCTAGCGGTTCAGCCAAAAACATTCAGTACTTC

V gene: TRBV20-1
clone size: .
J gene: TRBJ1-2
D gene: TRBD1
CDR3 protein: CSAARTGENYGYTF
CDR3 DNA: TGCAGTGCTGCCAGGACAGGGGAAAACTATGGCTACACCTTC